This T cell receptor (beta chain) was captured by sequencing in a study of blood T cell repertoires in COVID-19. Looking at the study overall: T cells, B-cell-depleted T cells, or PBMCs provided the cDNA or gDNA that served as material.

The CDR3 is 16 amino acids. Germline CDR1 LGHNT, CDR2 FRNRAP. Trimming took off 3 bases at V and 6 bases at J, with 17 bases between the two ends. Some clones are missing from TCRdb's copy, which holds only in-frame ones; the method was immunoSEQ multiplex PCR. The profile shows roughly 150,000 clones, 80% to 85% of them singletons. The clonotype was recovered from a man aged 70-80 years who had been exposed to COVID-19. The sequencing sample was made of PBMCs or T cells enriched from blood (not recorded which). This chain links TRBV12-5 with TRBJ2-2, with D perhaps TRBD1 (7 bases). The CDR3 sequence is CASGFGGGALAGELFF. The CDR3 bases are TGTGCTAGTGGTTTCGGAGGGGGCGCTTTGGCCGGGGAGCTGTTTTTT.